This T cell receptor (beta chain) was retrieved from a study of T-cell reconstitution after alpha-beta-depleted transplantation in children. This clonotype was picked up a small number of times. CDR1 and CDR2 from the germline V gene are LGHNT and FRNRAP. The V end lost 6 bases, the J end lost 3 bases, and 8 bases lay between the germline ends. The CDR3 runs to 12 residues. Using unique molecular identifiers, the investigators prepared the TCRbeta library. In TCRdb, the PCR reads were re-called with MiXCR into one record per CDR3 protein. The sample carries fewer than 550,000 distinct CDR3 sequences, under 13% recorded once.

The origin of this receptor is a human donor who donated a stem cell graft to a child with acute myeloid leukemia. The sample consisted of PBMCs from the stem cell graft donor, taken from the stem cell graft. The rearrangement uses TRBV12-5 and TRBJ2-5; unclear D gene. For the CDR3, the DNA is TGTGCTAGTGGGCCCCGGGAAGAGACCCAGTACTTC. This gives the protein CASGPREETQYF.